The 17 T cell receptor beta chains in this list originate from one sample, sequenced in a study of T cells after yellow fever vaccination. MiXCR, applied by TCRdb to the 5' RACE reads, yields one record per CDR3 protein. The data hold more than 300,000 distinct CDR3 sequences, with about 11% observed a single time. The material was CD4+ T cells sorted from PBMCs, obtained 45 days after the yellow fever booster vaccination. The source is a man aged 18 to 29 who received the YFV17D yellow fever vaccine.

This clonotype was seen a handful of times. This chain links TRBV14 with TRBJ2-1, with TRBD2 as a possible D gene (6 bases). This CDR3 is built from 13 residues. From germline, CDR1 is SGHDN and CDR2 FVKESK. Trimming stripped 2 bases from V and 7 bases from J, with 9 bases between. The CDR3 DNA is TGTGCCAGCAGCCAAACAGGAGGGAATGAGCAGTTCTTC. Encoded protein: CASSQTGGNEQFF.

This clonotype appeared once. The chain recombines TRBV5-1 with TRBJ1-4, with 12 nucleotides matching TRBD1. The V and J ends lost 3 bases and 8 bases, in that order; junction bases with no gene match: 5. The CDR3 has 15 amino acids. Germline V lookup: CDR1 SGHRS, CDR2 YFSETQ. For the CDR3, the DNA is TGCGCCAGCAGCTCGGGACAGGGGGCTTTAGAAAAACTGTTTTTT. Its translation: CASSSGQGALEKLFF.

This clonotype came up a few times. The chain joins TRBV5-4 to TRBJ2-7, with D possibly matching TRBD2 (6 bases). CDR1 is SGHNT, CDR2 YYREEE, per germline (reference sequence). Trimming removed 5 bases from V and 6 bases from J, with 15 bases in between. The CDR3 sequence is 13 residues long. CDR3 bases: TGTGCCAGCAGGACCGCCGGGAGTGTCGAGCAGTACTTC. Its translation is CASRTAGSVEQYF.

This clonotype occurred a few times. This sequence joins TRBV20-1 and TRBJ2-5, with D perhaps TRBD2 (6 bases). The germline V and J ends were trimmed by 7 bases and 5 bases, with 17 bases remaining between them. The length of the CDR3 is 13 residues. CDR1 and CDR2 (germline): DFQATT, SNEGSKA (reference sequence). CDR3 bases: TGCAGTGAGCCCTCAACGAGCGGGGAGACCCAGTACTTC. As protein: CSEPSTSGETQYF.

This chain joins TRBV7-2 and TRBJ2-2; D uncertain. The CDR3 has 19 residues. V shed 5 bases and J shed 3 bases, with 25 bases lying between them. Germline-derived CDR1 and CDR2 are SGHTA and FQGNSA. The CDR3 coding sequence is TGTGCCAGCAGCCGTTGGACCGGGCTTGGGCTCCAATACACCGGGGAGCTGTTTTTT. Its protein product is CASSRWTGLGLQYTGELFF.

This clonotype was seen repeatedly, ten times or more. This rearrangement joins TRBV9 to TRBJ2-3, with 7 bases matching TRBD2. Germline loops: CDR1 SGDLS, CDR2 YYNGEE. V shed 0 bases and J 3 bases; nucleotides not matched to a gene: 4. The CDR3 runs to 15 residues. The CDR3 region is CASSVGGGYTDTQYF. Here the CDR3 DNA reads TGTGCCAGCAGCGTAGGGGGGGGGTATACAGATACGCAGTATTTT.

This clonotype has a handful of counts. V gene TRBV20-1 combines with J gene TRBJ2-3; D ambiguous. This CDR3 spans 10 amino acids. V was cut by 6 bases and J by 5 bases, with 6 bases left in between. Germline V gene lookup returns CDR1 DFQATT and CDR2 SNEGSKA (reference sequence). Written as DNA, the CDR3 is TGCAGTGCGGGCAAAGATACGCAGTATTTT. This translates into CSAGKDTQYF.

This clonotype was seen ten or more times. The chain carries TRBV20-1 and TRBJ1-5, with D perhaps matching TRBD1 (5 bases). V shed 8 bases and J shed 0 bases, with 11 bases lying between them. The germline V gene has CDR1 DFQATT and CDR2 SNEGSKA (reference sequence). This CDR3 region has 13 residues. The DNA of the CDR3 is TGCAGTTCGGGGGACCCTAGCAATCAGCCCCAGCATTTT. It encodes CSSGDPSNQPQHF.

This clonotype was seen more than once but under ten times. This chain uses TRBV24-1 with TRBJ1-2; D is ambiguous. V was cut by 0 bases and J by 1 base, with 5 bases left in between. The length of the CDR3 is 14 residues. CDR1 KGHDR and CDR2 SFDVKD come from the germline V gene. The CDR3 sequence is CATSDLESNYGYTF. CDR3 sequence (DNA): TGTGCCACCAGTGATTTGGAGAGTAACTATGGCTACACCTTC.

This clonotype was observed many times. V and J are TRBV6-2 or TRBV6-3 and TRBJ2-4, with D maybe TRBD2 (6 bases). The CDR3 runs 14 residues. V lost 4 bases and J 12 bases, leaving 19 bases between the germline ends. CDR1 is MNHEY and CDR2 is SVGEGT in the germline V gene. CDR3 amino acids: CASSSIVYRDSQYF. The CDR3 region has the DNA TGTGCCAGCAGTTCAATAGTATACCGGGACTCTCAGTACTTC.

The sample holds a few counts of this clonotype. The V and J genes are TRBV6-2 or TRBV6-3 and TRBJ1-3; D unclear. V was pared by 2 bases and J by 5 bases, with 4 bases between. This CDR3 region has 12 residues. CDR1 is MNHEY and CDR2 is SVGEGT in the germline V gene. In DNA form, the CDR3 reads TGTGCCAGCAGTTACCTAAGAAACACCATATATTTT. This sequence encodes CASSYLRNTIYF.

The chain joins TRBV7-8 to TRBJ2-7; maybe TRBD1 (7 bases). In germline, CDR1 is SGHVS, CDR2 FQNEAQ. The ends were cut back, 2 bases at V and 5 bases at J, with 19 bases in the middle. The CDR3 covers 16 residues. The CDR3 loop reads CASSLMEGQGDDEQYV. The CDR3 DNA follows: TGTGCCAGCAGCTTAATGGAGGGGCAGGGGGACGACGAGCAGTACGTC.

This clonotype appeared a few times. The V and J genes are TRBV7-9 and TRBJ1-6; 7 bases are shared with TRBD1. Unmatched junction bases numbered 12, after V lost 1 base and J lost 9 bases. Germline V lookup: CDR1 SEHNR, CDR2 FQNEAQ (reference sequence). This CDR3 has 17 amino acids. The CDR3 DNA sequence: TGTGCCAGCAGCTTAGGTTCGGACAGGCGAAACTTTTCACCCCTCCACTTT. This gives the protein CASSLGSDRRNFSPLHF.

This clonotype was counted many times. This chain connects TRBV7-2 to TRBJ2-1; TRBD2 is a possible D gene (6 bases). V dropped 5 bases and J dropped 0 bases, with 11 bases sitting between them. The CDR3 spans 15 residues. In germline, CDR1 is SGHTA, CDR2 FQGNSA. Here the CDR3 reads CASSRDLGSYNEQFF. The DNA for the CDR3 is TGTGCCAGCAGCCGGGACTTGGGCTCCTACAATGAGCAGTTCTTC.

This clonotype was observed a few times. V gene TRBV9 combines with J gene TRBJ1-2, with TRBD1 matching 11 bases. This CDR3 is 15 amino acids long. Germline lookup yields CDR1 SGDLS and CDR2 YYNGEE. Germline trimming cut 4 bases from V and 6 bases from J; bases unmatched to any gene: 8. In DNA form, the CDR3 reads TGTGCCAGCAGCTCTCAAGGACAGGGGGCTGATGGCTACACCTTC. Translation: CASSSQGQGADGYTF. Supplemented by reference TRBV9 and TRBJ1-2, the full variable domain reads DSGVTQTPKHLITATGQRVTLRCSPRSGDLSVYWYQQSLDQGLQFLIQYYNGEERAKGNILERFSAQQFPDLHSELNLSSLELGDSALYFCASSSQGQGADGYTFGSGTRLTVV.

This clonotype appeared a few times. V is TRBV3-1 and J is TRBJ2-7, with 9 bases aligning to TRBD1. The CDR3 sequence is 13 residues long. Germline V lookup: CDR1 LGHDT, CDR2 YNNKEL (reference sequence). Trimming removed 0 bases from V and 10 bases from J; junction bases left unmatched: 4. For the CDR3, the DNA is TGTGCCAGCAGCCAAGAAAACAGGGGGCAACAGTACTTC. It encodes CASSQENRGQQYF.

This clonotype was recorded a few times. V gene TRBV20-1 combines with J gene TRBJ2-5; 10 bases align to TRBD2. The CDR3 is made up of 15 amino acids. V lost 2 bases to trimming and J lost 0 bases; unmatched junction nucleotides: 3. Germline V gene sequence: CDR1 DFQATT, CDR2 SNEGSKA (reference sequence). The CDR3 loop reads CSARSSGGYQETQYF. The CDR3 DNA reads TGCAGTGCTAGAAGTAGCGGGGGGTACCAAGAGACCCAGTACTTC.